Reported below is one T cell receptor beta chain. The antigen is unknown. The read ends 3 residues shy of where the CDR3 ends; the end is completed using the germline J gene. Noted treatment: autologous CTL019 cells: CD19 CAR with 4-1BB and CD3 zeta domains. TCRdb's copy holds only in-frame clones and misses some; the assay was immunoSEQ multiplex PCR. The table lists around 27,000 clones. This CDR3 region has 17 residues. From germline, CDR1 is SGHTA and CDR2 FQGTGA. J lost 0 bases, V lost 2 bases, and 6 bases had no gene match. The data originate from a study of TET2 disruption in CD19-targeted CAR T cells.

This TCR was sampled from a man between 65 and 85 years old with chronic lymphocytic leukemia. Specimen: CD8- CAR+ T cells sorted from cultured blood T cells, collected for CD19 CAR T cell therapy. Subset defined: CD8-negative CAR-positive T cells from the infusion product. The chain is built from TRBV7-3 and TRBJ2-2; 7 positions agree with TRBD2. The CDR3 sequence is CASSLEMSGANTGELFF. The sequenced part of the CDR3 DNA is TGTGCCAGCAGCTTAGAAATGAGCGGGGCGAACACCGGGGAG.